The T cell receptor (beta chain) under discussion was sequenced for a study of OX40 agonist ivuxolimab in advanced cancers. V lost 0 bases and J 7 bases, leaving 16 bases between the germline ends. This CDR3 comprises 17 residues. CDR1 and CDR2 (germline): KGHSH, LQKENI. Only in-frame clones appear in the TCRdb table, and some are missing; sequencing was by immunoSEQ multiplex PCR. The data contain fewer than 100,000 clones, about 84% of them singletons. The rearrangement joins TRBV18 to TRBJ1-6; D might be TRBD1 (5 bases). This receptor was obtained from an adult with an advanced solid tumor such as melanoma, head and neck, liver or kidney cancer. The starting material was CD4+ or CD8+ T cells sorted from blood, obtained in a trial of the OX40 agonist ivuxolimab. The CDR3 DNA reads as TGTGCCAGCTCACCACCGGGGCGCGGCGGTCGGAATTCACCCCTCCACTTT. The encoded protein is CASSPPGRGGRNSPLHF.